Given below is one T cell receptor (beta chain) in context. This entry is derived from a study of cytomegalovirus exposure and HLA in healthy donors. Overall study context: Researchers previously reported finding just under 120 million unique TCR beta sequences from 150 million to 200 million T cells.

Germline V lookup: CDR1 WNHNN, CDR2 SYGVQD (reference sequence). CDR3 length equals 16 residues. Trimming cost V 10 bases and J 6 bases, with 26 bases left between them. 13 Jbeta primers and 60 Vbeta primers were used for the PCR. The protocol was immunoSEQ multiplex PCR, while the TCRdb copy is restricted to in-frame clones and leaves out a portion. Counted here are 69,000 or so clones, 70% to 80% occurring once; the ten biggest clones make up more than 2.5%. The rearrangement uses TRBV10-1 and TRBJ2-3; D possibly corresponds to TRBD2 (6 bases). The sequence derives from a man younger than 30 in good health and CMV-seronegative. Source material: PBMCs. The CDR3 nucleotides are TGCGCCACCTTCATGGCCACGGGACTTTCCCTCGATACGCAGTATTTT. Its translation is CATFMATGLSLDTQYF.